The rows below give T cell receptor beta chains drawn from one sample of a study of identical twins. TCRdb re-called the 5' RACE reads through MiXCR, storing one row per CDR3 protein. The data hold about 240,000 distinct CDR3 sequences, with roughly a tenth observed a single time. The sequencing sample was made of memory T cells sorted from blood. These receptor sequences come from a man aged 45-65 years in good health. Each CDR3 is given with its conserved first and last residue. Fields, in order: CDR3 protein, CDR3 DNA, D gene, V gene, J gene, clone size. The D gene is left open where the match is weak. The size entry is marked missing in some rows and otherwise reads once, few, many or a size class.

CASSLARHPQETQYF	TGTGCCAGCAGCTTAGCGCGACACCCACAAGAGACCCAGTACTTC	.	TRBV11-1	TRBJ2-5	.
CASSNRANTEAFF	TGTGCCAGCTCTAACAGGGCCAACACTGAAGCTTTCTTT	.	TRBV6-1	TRBJ1-1	few
CASSRARDNEQFF	TGTGCCAGCAGCCGGGCCCGGGACAATGAGCAGTTCTTC	.	TRBV11-3	TRBJ2-1	few
CSARDQGGHATQYF	TGCAGTGCTAGAGATCAGGGGGGGCATGCTACGCAGTATTTT	.	TRBV20-1	TRBJ2-3	many
CASSPSGGHETQYF	TGTGCCAGCAGTCCATCAGGGGGGCACGAGACCCAGTACTTC	.	TRBV28	TRBJ2-5	.
CSAVQGGAYF	TGCAGCGCTGTACAGGGAGGCGCGTACTTC	.	TRBV29-1	TRBJ2-5	.
CSALKGQGATGELFF	TGCAGTGCCCTTAAGGGACAGGGGGCGACCGGGGAGCTGTTTTTT	TRBD1	TRBV20-1	TRBJ2-2	many
CSARDRGSFRFNEQFF	TGCAGTGCTAGAGATCGAGGCTCTTTCCGATTCAATGAGCAGTTCTTC	.	TRBV20-1	TRBJ2-1	few
CASRASPGQGGYTF	TGTGCCAGCAGAGCCAGCCCGGGACAGGGTGGCTACACCTTC	TRBD1	TRBV2	TRBJ1-2	.
CASSRDLGRNNEQFF	TGTGCCAGCAGCCGGGACCTAGGGAGGAACAATGAGCAGTTCTTC	.	TRBV3-1	TRBJ2-1	many
CASSTGVDTGELFF	TGTGCCAGCAGCACAGGGGTTGACACCGGGGAGCTGTTTTTT	TRBD1	TRBV7-3	TRBJ2-2	few
CASSQELGAGELFF	TGTGCCAGCAGCCAAGAATTGGGGGCCGGGGAGCTGTTTTTT	.	TRBV4-2	TRBJ2-2	many
CSAQGSVRYGYTF	TGCAGCGCACAGGGATCGGTTCGCTATGGCTACACCTTC	.	TRBV29-1	TRBJ1-2	few
CAILGRTNTEAFF	TGTGCCATTTTGGGGCGGACGAACACTGAAGCTTTCTTT	.	TRBV28	TRBJ1-1	.
CASSPLGLAGTDTQYF	TGTGCCAGCAGCCCCCTTGGACTAGCGGGGACAGATACGCAGTATTTT	TRBD2	TRBV28	TRBJ2-3	many
CSASGRDFFANTGELFF	TGCAGTGCTAGCGGGAGGGATTTTTTCGCGAACACCGGGGAGCTGTTTTTT	TRBD2	TRBV20-1	TRBJ2-2	few